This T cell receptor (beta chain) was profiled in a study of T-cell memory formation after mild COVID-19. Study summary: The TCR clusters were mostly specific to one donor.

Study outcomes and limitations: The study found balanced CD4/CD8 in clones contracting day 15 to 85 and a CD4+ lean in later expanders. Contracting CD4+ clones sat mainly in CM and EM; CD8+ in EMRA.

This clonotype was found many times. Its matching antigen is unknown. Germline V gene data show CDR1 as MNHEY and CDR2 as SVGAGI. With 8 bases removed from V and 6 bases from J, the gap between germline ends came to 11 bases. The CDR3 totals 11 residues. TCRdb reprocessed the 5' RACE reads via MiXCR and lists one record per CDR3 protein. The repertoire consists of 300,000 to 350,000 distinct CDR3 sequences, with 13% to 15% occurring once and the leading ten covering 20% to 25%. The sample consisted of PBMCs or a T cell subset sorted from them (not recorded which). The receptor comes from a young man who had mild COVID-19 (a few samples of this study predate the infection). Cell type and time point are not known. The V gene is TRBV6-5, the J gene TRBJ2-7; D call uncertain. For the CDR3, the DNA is TGTGCCAGCGGTGGACCTGGCGAGCAGTACGTC. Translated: CASGGPGEQYV.